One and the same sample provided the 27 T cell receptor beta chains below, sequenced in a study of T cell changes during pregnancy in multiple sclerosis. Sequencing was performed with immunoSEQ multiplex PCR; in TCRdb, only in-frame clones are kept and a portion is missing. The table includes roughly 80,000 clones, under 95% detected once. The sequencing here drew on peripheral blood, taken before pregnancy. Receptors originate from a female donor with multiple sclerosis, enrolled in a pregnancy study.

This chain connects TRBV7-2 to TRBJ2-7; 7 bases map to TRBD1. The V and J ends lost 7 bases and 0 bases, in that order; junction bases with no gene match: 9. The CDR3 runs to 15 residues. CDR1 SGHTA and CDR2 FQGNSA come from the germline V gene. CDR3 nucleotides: TGTGCCAGCACAAACGGGCAGGGGGTCTCCTACGAGCAGTACTTC. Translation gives CASTNGQGVSYEQYF.

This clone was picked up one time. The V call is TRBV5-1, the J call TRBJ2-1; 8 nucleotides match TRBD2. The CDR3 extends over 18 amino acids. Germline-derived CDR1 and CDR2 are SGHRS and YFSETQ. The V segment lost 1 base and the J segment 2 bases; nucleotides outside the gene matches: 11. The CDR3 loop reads CASSLKGYERGPYNEQFF. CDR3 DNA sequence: TGCGCCAGCAGCTTGAAGGGCTACGAGCGGGGGCCCTACAATGAGCAGTTCTTC.

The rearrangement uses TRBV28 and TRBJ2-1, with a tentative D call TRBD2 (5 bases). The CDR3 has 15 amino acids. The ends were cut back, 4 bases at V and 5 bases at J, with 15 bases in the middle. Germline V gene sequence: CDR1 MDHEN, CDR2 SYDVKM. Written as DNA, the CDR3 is TGTGCCAGCAGTTCCCCTGGCGGGCTTCACAATGAGCAGTTCTTC. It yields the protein CASSSPGGLHNEQFF.

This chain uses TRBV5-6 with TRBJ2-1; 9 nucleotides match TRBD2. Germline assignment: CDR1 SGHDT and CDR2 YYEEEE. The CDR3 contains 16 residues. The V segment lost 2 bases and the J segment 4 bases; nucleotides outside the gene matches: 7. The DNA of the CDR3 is TGTGCCAGCAGCTTCTTAGCGGGAGTCGGATACAATGAGCAGTTCTTC. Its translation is CASSFLAGVGYNEQFF.

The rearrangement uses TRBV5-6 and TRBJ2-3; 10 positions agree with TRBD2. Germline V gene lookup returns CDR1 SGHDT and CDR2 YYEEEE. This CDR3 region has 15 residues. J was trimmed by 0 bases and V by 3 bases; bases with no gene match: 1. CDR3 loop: CASSSGLASTDTQYF. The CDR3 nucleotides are TGTGCCAGCAGCTCGGGACTAGCGAGCACAGATACGCAGTATTTT.

For the CDR3, the DNA is TGTGCCAGCAGCATACTAGCTGTTGAGCAGTTCTTC. Its translation: CASSILAVEQFF. This chain links TRBV5-8 with TRBJ2-1; D possibly corresponds to TRBD2 (6 bases). Deletions cut 4 bases from V and 9 bases from J, with 11 bases between. In germline, CDR1 is SGHTS, CDR2 YDEGEE. CDR3 length equals 12 residues.

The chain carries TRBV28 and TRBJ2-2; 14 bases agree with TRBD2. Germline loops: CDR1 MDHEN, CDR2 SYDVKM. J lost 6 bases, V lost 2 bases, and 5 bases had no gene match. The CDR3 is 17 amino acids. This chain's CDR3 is CASSLGLAGGVAGELFF. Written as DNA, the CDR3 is TGTGCCAGCAGTTTAGGACTAGCGGGAGGTGTCGCCGGGGAGCTGTTTTTT.

CDR3 protein: CASSITGTGTNEKLFF. CDR3 in DNA: TGTGCCAGTAGTATTACAGGGACAGGAACTAATGAAAAACTGTTTTTT. This chain connects TRBV19 to TRBJ1-4; 8 bases are shared with TRBD1. V lost 3 bases and J lost 1; bases outside the gene matches: 4. The CDR3 has 16 residues. Germline CDR1 reads LNHDA; CDR2 reads SQIVND (reference sequence).

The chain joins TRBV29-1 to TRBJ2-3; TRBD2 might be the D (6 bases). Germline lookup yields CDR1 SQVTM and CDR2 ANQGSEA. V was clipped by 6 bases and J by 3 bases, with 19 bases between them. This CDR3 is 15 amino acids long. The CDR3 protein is CSVGSGSWGTDTQYF. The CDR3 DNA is TGCAGCGTGGGGTCCGGGAGTTGGGGGACAGATACGCAGTATTTT.

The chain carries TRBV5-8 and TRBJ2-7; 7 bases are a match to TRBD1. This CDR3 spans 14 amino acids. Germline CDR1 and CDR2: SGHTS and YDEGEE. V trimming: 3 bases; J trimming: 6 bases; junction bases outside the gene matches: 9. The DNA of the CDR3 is TGTGCCAGCAGCTCTGCAGGGGGTGTGGGCGAGCAGTACTTC. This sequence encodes CASSSAGGVGEQYF.

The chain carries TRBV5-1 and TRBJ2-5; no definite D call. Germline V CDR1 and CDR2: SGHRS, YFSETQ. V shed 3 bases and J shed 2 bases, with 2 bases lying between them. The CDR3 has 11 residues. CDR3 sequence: CASSSQETQYF. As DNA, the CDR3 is TGCGCCAGCAGCTCACAAGAGACCCAGTACTTC. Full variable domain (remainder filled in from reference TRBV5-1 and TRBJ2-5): KAGVTQTPRYLIKTRGQQVTLSCSPISGHRSVSWYQQTPGQGLQFLFEYFSETQRNKGNFPGRFSGRQFSNSRSEMNVSTLELGDSALYLCASSSQETQYFGPGTRLLVL.

CDR3 sequence: CASSPTSGRETQYF. CDR3 nucleotide sequence: TGTGCCAGCAGCCCGACTAGCGGGAGAGAGACCCAGTACTTC. The rearrangement uses TRBV7-9 and TRBJ2-5, with 12 nucleotides matching TRBD2. V shed 5 bases and J 4 bases; nucleotides not matched to a gene: 2. CDR1 and CDR2 (germline): SEHNR, FQNEAQ (reference sequence). The CDR3 sequence is 14 residues long.

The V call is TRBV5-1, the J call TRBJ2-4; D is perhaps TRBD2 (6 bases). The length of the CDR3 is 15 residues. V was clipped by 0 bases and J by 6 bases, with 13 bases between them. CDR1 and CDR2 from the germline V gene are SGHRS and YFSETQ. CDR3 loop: CASSLGEGRGNIQYF. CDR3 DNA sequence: TGCGCCAGCAGCTTGGGTGAGGGGCGGGGAAACATTCAGTACTTC.

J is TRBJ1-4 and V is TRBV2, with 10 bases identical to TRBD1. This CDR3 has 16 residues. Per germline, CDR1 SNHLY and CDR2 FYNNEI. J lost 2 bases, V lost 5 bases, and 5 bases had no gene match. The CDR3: CASSSDRGGTNEKLFF. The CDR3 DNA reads TGTGCCAGCAGTTCGGACAGGGGGGGGACTAATGAAAAACTGTTTTTT.

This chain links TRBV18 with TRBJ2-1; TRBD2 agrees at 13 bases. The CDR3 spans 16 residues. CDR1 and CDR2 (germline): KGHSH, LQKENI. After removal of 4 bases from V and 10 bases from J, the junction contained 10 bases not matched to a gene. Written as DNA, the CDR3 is TGTGCCAGCTCACGCGGACTAGCGGGGGACTATTCGGAGCAGTTCTTC. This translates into CASSRGLAGDYSEQFF.

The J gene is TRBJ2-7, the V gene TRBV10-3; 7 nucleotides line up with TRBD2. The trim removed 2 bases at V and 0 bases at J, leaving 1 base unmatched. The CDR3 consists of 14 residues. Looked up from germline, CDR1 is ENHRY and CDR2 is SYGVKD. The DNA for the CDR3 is TGTGCCATCAGTGAGGGCGGGAGCTCCTACGAGCAGTACTTC. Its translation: CAISEGGSSYEQYF.

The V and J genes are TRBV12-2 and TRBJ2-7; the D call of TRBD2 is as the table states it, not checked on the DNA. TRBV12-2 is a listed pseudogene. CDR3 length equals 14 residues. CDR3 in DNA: TGTGCAAGTCGCCGGAGGCTGAGGATCTACGAGCAGTACTTC. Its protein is CASRRRLRIYEQYF.

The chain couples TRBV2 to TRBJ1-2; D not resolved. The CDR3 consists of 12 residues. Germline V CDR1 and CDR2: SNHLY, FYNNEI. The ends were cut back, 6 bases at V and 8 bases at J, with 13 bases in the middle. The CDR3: CASRTGNGGYTF. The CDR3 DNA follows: TGTGCCAGCAGAACGGGTAATGGGGGCTACACCTTC.

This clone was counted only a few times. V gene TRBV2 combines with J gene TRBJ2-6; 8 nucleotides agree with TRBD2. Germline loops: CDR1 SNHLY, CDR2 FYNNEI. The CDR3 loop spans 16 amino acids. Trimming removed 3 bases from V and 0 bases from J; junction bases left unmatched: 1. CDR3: CASSEAGGSGANVLTF. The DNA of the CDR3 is TGTGCCAGCAGTGAGGCGGGGGGCTCTGGGGCCAACGTCCTGACTTTC. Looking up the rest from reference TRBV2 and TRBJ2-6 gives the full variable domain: EPEVTQTPSHQVTQMGQEVILRCVPISNHLYFYWYRQILGQKVEFLVSFYNNEISEKSEIFDDQFSVERPDGSNFTLKIRSTKLEDSAMYFCASSEAGGSGANVLTFGAGSRLTVL.

CDR3 protein: CASSPGLASPGELFF. As DNA, the CDR3 is TGCGCCAGCAGCCCGGGACTAGCGTCCCCCGGGGAGCTGTTTTTT. This rearrangement joins TRBV5-1 to TRBJ2-2; 10 bases align to TRBD2. CDR3 length: 15 residues. V gave up 4 bases and J gave up 6 bases; unmatched junction bases: 6. The germline V gene has CDR1 SGHRS and CDR2 YFSETQ.

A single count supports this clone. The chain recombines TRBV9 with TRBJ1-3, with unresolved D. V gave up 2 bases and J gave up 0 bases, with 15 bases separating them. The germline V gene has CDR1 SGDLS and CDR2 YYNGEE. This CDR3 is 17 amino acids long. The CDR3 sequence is CASSVSPIHNSGNTIYF. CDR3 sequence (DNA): TGTGCCAGCAGCGTTTCTCCAATACACAACTCTGGAAACACCATATATTTT.

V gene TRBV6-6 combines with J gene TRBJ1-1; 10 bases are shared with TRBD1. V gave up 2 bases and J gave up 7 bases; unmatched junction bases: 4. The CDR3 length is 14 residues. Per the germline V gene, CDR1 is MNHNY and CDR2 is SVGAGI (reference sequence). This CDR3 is CASSYPGQGSEAFF. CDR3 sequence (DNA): TGTGCCAGCAGTTACCCGGGACAGGGGAGTGAAGCTTTCTTT.

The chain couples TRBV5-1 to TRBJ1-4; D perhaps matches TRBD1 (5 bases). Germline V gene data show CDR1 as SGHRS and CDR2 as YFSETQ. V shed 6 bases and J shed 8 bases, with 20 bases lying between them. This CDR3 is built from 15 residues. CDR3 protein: CASNSGESGKEKLFF. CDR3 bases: TGCGCCAGCAACTCGGGGGAGTCTGGCAAAGAAAAACTGTTTTTT.

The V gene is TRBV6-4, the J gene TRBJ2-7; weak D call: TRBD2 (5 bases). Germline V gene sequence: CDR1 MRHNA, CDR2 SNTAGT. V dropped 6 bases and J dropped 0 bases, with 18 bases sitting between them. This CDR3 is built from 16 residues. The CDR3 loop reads CASSPTGSESSYEQYF. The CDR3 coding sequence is TGTGCCAGCAGCCCCACGGGAAGCGAGAGCTCCTACGAGCAGTACTTC.

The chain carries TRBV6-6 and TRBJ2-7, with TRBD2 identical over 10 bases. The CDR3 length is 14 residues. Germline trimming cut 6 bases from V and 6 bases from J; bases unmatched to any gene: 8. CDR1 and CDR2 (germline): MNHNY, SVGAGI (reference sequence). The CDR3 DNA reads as TGTGCCAGCAGCTCGGATAGCGGGAGGAGCGAGCAGTACTTC. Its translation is CASSSDSGRSEQYF.

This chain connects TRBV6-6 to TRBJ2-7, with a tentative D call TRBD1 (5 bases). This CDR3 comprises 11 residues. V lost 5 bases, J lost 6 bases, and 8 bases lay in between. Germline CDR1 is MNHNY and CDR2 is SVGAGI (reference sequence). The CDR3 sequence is CASSPRAEQYF. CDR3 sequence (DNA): TGTGCCAGCAGTCCCAGGGCCGAGCAGTACTTC.

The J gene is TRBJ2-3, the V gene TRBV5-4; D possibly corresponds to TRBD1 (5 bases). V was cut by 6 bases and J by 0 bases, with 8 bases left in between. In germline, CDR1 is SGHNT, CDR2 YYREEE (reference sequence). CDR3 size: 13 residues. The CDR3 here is CASKDKSTDTQYF. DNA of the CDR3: TGTGCCAGCAAGGACAAGAGCACAGATACGCAGTATTTT.